What follows are 8 T cell receptor beta chains derived from one specimen sequenced in a study of T cell responses to AZD1222 COVID-19 vaccine. Sequencing was performed with immunoSEQ multiplex PCR; in TCRdb, only in-frame clones are kept and a portion is missing. This sample has 100,000 to 130,000 clones, with approximately 89% found just once. Sample: peripheral blood, taken on day 0 of MenACWY control vaccination. Receptors originate from an adult in good health.

The genes are TRBV2 and TRBJ2-7; 9 bases line up with TRBD2. Germline V CDR1 and CDR2: SNHLY, FYNNEI. This CDR3 is built from 14 residues. The ends lost 9 bases at V and 0 bases at J; junction bases unmatched: 6. The CDR3 DNA follows: TGTGCCAGGGGGCGCGGGGGGGACTCCTACGAGCAGTACTTC. Its protein is CARGRGGDSYEQYF. Using reference TRBV2 and TRBJ2-7 for the parts outside the CDR3, the full variable domain is EPEVTQTPSHQVTQMGQEVILRCVPISNHLYFYWYRQILGQKVEFLVSFYNNEISEKSEIFDDQFSVERPDGSNFTLKIRSTKLEDSAMYFCARGRGGDSYEQYFGPGTRLTVT.

The chain joins TRBV12-3 or TRBV12-4 to TRBJ1-1, with a tentative D call TRBD1 (5 bases). Trimming removed 5 bases at V and 6 bases at J, with 13 bases between. This CDR3 has 13 amino acids. CDR3 sequence (DNA): TGTGCCAGCAGTCTTGGGGACGTCGCTGAAGCTTTCTTT. Translation gives CASSLGDVAEAFF.

DNA for the CDR3: TGTGCCAGCAGCTTCCCCCGCCGCACGGGCTACACCTTC. As protein: CASSFPRRTGYTF. The gene calls are TRBV7-2 and TRBJ1-2; D is ambiguous. From germline, CDR1 is SGHTA and CDR2 FQGNSA. Trimming took 3 bases from V and 8 from J, leaving 13 bases between them. The CDR3 is 13 residues long.

The V and J genes are TRBV2 and TRBJ2-7; TRBD1 matches at 10 bases. Germline CDR1 reads SNHLY; CDR2 reads FYNNEI. The length of the CDR3 is 14 residues. J was trimmed by 0 bases and V by 7 bases; bases with no gene match: 3. DNA of the CDR3: TGTGCCAGCAAGGGGACAGGGGCCTCCTACGAGCAGTACTTC. It translates to CASKGTGASYEQYF.

This chain connects TRBV5-1 to TRBJ2-2, with 9 bases lining up with TRBD1. V dropped 0 bases and J dropped 4; count of bases not matched to a gene: 4. Germline loops: CDR1 SGHRS, CDR2 YFSETQ. The CDR3 extends over 16 amino acids. The CDR3 DNA reads as TGCGCCAGCAGCTTGGCCCGGACAGGGGCCACCGGGGAGCTGTTTTTT. It is translated as CASSLARTGATGELFF.

The genes are TRBV18 and TRBJ1-2, with D possibly matching TRBD1 (6 bases). Germline V gives CDR1 KGHSH, CDR2 LQKENI. Trimming shortened V by 1 base and J by 8 bases, and 11 bases separated the two germline ends. CDR3 length equals 13 residues. CDR3 in amino acids: CASSPQGEKGYTF. For the CDR3, the DNA is TGTGCCAGCTCACCACAGGGGGAAAAGGGCTACACCTTC.

The CDR3 bases are TGTGCCAGCAGCCCCCAGGGTTTTCGGAATCAGCCCCAGCATTTT. As protein: CASSPQGFRNQPQHF. The chain uses TRBV7-2 and TRBJ1-5, with D perhaps TRBD1 (5 bases). Germline V gene data show CDR1 as SGHTA and CDR2 as FQGNSA. There are 15 residues in the CDR3. Trimming took 5 bases from V and 4 from J, leaving 15 bases between them.

This sequence joins TRBV7-2 and TRBJ1-3; perhaps TRBD1 as D (6 bases). Looked up from germline, CDR1 is SGHTA and CDR2 is FQGNSA. CDR3 length equals 13 residues. V was clipped by 5 bases and J by 4 bases, with 9 bases between them. DNA for the CDR3: TGTGCCAGCAGCAGAGACAGGGGAAACACCATATATTTT. Protein product: CASSRDRGNTIYF.